This T cell receptor beta chain stems from a study of T cell repertoires in cytomegalovirus infection. TCRdb re-called the reads with MiXCR, one entry per CDR3 protein. The top ten clones hold approximately 19% of a sample with some 270,000 distinct CDR3 sequences, 22% of them seen once. This clonotype was detected only a few times. Its antigen remains unidentified. The sequencing used cultured PBMCs, collected from culture after CMV antigen stimulation. The TCR comes from a human donor in good health (CMV status not recorded). Some clones in this sample may be carry-over from other donors' samples.

The CDR3 DNA reads as TGTGCCAGCAGCTTAGTCGGGGATTACTCCTACAATGAGCAGTTCTTC. Translation: CASSLVGDYSYNEQFF. V and J are TRBV11-2 and TRBJ2-1; D is perhaps TRBD2 (5 bases). V was pared by 1 base and J by 0 bases, with 10 bases between. The CDR3 consists of 16 residues. Looked up from germline, CDR1 is SGHAT and CDR2 is FQNNGV.